The TCR beta chain under discussion was sequenced for a study of OX40 agonist ivuxolimab in advanced cancers. Findings and limits, study-wide: Some patients without response likewise showed low normalized clonal expansion.

The data were produced by immunoSEQ multiplex PCR, yet TCRdb's version contains in-frame clones alone and is incomplete. The sample includes about 16,000 clones, about 77% of them seen just once. V lost 4 bases and J 1 base, leaving 9 bases between the germline ends. This CDR3 contains 14 residues. By proportion, this clone is medium-sized. Its antigen remains unknown. This sequence was found in an adult with an advanced solid tumor such as melanoma, head and neck, liver or kidney cancer. The sample was CD4+ or CD8+ T cells sorted from blood, taken in a trial of the OX40 agonist ivuxolimab. The gene calls are TRBV23-1 and TRBJ2-3; the D is unclear. TRBV23-1 is an open reading frame whose function is uncertain. The CDR3 DNA reads TGCGCCAGCAGTCCAGAAAGATGCACAGATACGCAGTATTTT. The encoded protein is CASSPERCTDTQYF.